This T cell receptor (beta chain) was sequenced in a study of blood T cells in healthy people across ages. Note on this clonotype: Germline and junction disagree at one end, which may indicate a read error.

The CDR3 runs 16 residues. Germline V gene data show CDR1 as SGHRS and CDR2 as YFSETQ. A second PCR, run for about 7 to 12 cycles, used a sample-barcoded 5' primer plus a J-beta primer mix. TCRdb passed the 5' RACE reads through MiXCR, listing each CDR3 protein once. The repertoire has more than 750,000 distinct CDR3 sequences, under 35% of them found once; the top ten carry roughly 10%. These same data were also listed under a study on T cells of mothers and their children.

The clonotype originates from a woman aged 40 to 50 in good health. The chain couples TRBV5-1 to TRBJ2-7; no reliable D call. Sequencing was done on a sample of blood. CDR3 sequence (DNA): TGCGCCAGCAGTTTGGTGGGCCCCACTCCCACCTACGAGCAGTACTTC. Amino acids: CASSLVGPTPTYEQYF.